The next 21 T cell receptor beta chains were all read from a single sample in a study of blood T cell repertoires in COVID-19. TCRdb's table, derived via immunoSEQ multiplex PCR, lists solely in-frame clones and lacks some. This sample has more than 150,000 clones, with 70% to 85% found just once. Sequenced material: peripheral blood. Source of these receptors: a human donor in a cohort sampled during active COVID-19.

The rearrangement uses TRBV19 and TRBJ2-6, with 8 bases identical to TRBD1. Germline V gene data show CDR1 as LNHDA and CDR2 as SQIVND (reference sequence). The CDR3 is 19 amino acids. The trim removed 7 bases at V and 1 base at J, leaving 15 bases unmatched. CDR3 sequence (DNA): TGTGCCAGTACCCAATCCTCGGACAGGGAGTTTTCTGGGGCCAACGTCCTGACTTTC. Residues: CASTQSSDREFSGANVLTF. The whole variable domain, remainder taken from reference TRBV19 and TRBJ2-6, is DGGITQSPKYLFRKEGQNVTLSCEQNLNHDAMYWYRQDPGQGLRLIYYSQIVNDFQKGDIAEGYSVSREKKESFPLTVTSAQKNPTAFYLCASTQSSDREFSGANVLTFGAGSRLTVL.

This chain uses TRBV2 with TRBJ1-1; D possibly corresponds to TRBD1 (6 bases). Trimming took 6 bases from V and 4 from J, leaving 15 bases between them. The germline CDR1 and CDR2 sequences are SNHLY and FYNNEI. This CDR3 contains 14 residues. CDR3 sequence: CASRPRGGTTEAFF. The DNA of the CDR3 is TGTGCCAGCAGGCCCAGGGGAGGGACCACTGAAGCTTTCTTT.

This chain connects TRBV10-3 to TRBJ1-2; a possible D gene is TRBD1 (5 bases). Trimming removed 7 bases at V and 3 bases at J, with 12 bases between. The CDR3 is 13 residues long. Germline values: CDR1 ENHRY, CDR2 SYGVKD. The CDR3 sequence is CAITSGLDYGYTF. The CDR3 DNA follows: TGTGCCATCACCTCAGGGTTGGACTATGGCTACACCTTC.

This chain connects TRBV18 to TRBJ2-7; 11 positions match TRBD2. CDR1 is KGHSH and CDR2 is LQKENI in the germline V gene. CDR3 length: 16 residues. The junction had 2 bases not matched to a gene; V was cut back by 0 bases and J by 1 base. CDR3 in DNA: TGTGCCAGCTCACCACCGATAGCGGGGGGGTCCTACGAGCAGTACTTC. It encodes CASSPPIAGGSYEQYF.

V gene TRBV25-1 combines with J gene TRBJ1-1, with a tentative D call TRBD1 (5 bases). Deletions cut 4 bases from V and 1 base from J, with 16 bases between. Looked up from germline, CDR1 is MGHDK and CDR2 is SYGVNS. The CDR3 length is 16 residues. The CDR3 sequence is CASSAQGFLKNTEAFF. The DNA of the CDR3 is TGTGCCAGCAGTGCCCAGGGCTTTTTAAAGAACACTGAAGCTTTCTTT.

The CDR3 reads CASSTTPGQGNTGELFF. In nucleotides, the CDR3 is TGTGCCAGCAGTACCACCCCGGGACAGGGTAACACCGGGGAGCTGTTTTTT. J is TRBJ2-2 and V is TRBV6-4; the match to TRBD1 covers 9 bases. The germline gives CDR1 MRHNA, CDR2 SNTAGT. J gave up 2 bases and V 5 bases, and 9 bases lay outside the gene matches. CDR3 length equals 17 residues.

The chain has TRBV21-1 and TRBJ1-5. TRBV21-1 is marked as a pseudogene. The CDR3 runs 16 residues. CDR3 nucleotides: TGTGCCAGCAGCAAAAGAGCCCCGGGAGTCAATCAGCCCCAGCATTTT. It translates to CASSKRAPGVNQPQHF.

The chain links TRBV5-4 to TRBJ1-4; 7 positions match TRBD1. This CDR3 spans 14 amino acids. Per the germline V gene, CDR1 is SGHNT and CDR2 is YYREEE (reference sequence). Unmatched junction bases numbered 8, after V lost 4 bases and J lost 8 bases. The CDR3 DNA sequence: TGTGCCAGCAGCCAAACAGGGGCGGGGGAAAAACTGTTTTTT. As protein: CASSQTGAGEKLFF.

This clone turned up a few times. The rearrangement uses TRBV5-4 and TRBJ2-1, with TRBD1 matching 7 bases. The CDR3 consists of 15 residues. With 2 bases clipped from V and 5 bases from J, the junction kept 7 bases outside the gene matches. In germline, CDR1 is SGHNT, CDR2 YYREEE (reference sequence). CDR3 sequence (DNA): TGTGCCAGCAGCTTCCGACAGGGTGGGGACAATGAGCAGTTCTTC. It specifies CASSFRQGGDNEQFF.

The rearrangement joins TRBV3-1 (or the pseudogene TRBV3-2) to TRBJ2-3; 11 bases are shared with TRBD2. The CDR3 is 16 residues long. Germline loops: CDR1 LGHDT, CDR2 YNNKEL (reference sequence). V lost 4 bases and J lost 2; bases outside the gene matches: 5. The CDR3 nucleotides read TGTGCCAGCAGCCCGGGACTAGCGGACTTCACAGATACGCAGTATTTT. It codes for CASSPGLADFTDTQYF.

In this sample, this clone turned up a few times. The chain couples TRBV27 to TRBJ1-4; 7 bases agree with TRBD1. This CDR3 region has 14 residues. Germline V gene sequence: CDR1 MNHEY, CDR2 SMNVEV (reference sequence). With 6 bases clipped from V and 4 bases from J, the junction kept 5 bases outside the gene matches. The CDR3 region is CASRSPGGNEKLFF. For the CDR3, the DNA is TGTGCCAGCAGATCGCCAGGGGGTAATGAAAAACTGTTTTTT.

V usage is TRBV25-1 and J usage is TRBJ1-3; D gene unclear. This CDR3 is 15 amino acids long. Germline V gene data show CDR1 as MGHDK and CDR2 as SYGVNS. V lost 3 bases and J 4 bases, leaving 13 bases between the germline ends. The CDR3: CASSDPTGFGNTIYF. The DNA for the CDR3 is TGTGCCAGCAGTGACCCTACGGGATTCGGAAACACCATATATTTT.

The V and J genes are TRBV7-9 and TRBJ1-2; D ambiguous. V was shortened by 1 base and J by 8 bases, with 8 bases between the two germline ends. The germline V gene has CDR1 SEHNR and CDR2 FQNEAQ (reference sequence). This CDR3 contains 12 residues. The CDR3 protein is CASSLETGGYTF. The CDR3 bases are TGTGCCAGCAGCTTAGAAACGGGAGGCTACACCTTC.

The sample holds a few counts of this clone. This chain connects TRBV19 to TRBJ1-5; 7 bases fit TRBD1. Germline V gene data show CDR1 as LNHDA and CDR2 as SQIVND (reference sequence). V shed 3 bases, J shed 6 bases, and the junction held 5 bases outside the gene matches. CDR3 length: 14 amino acids. The CDR3 DNA is TGTGCCAGTAGTATTGGTCGGACAGGTCAGCCCCAGCATTTT. Its protein is CASSIGRTGQPQHF.

This clone has only one observation. V is TRBV5-1 and J is TRBJ2-1, with D hard to call. CDR3 length: 14 amino acids. The germline gives CDR1 SGHRS, CDR2 YFSETQ. V dropped 0 bases and J dropped 5 bases, with 9 bases sitting between them. The chain's CDR3 is CASSLVSENNEQFF. The CDR3 region has the DNA TGCGCCAGCAGCTTGGTCAGCGAAAACAATGAGCAGTTCTTC. Supplemented by reference TRBV5-1 and TRBJ2-1, the full variable domain reads KAGVTQTPRYLIKTRGQQVTLSCSPISGHRSVSWYQQTPGQGLQFLFEYFSETQRNKGNFPGRFSGRQFSNSRSEMNVSTLELGDSALYLCASSLVSENNEQFFGPGTRLTVL.

The rearrangement uses TRBV11-2 and TRBJ1-1; D is perhaps TRBD1 (6 bases). V was pared by 5 bases and J by 1 base, with 11 bases between. The CDR3 runs 14 residues. Germline V gene lookup returns CDR1 SGHAT and CDR2 FQNNGV. The CDR3 here is CASSKGHGNTEAFF. The CDR3 nucleotides are TGTGCCAGCAGCAAGGGACATGGGAACACTGAAGCTTTCTTT. The full variable domain, completed using reference TRBV11-2 and TRBJ1-1, is EAGVAQSPRYKIIEKRQSVAFWCNPISGHATLYWYQQILGQGPKLLIQFQNNGVVDDSQLPKDRFSAERLKGVDSTLKIQPAKLEDSAVYLCASSKGHGNTEAFFGQGTRLTVV.

The CDR3 reads CASSPGLVYEQYF. In nucleotides, the CDR3 is TGTGCCAGCAGCCCCGGACTAGTCTACGAGCAGTACTTC. This chain connects TRBV6-2 or TRBV6-3 to TRBJ2-7; 7 bases line up with TRBD2. CDR3 length: 13 residues. Trimming removed 6 bases from V and 3 bases from J; junction bases left unmatched: 5. The germline V gene has CDR1 MNHEY and CDR2 SVGEGT.

The chain links TRBV2 to TRBJ2-3; 9 bases are a match to TRBD1. J gave up 2 bases and V 6 bases, and 3 bases lay outside the gene matches. Germline assignment: CDR1 SNHLY and CDR2 FYNNEI. This CDR3 comprises 14 residues. CDR3 in amino acids: CASRQGALTDTQYF. CDR3 nucleotides: TGTGCCAGCAGACAGGGGGCCCTCACAGATACGCAGTATTTT. The variable domain in full, with the rest retrieved from reference TRBV2 and TRBJ2-3, is EPEVTQTPSHQVTQMGQEVILRCVPISNHLYFYWYRQILGQKVEFLVSFYNNEISEKSEIFDDQFSVERPDGSNFTLKIRSTKLEDSAMYFCASRQGALTDTQYFGPGTRLTVL.

The chain employs TRBV6-1 and TRBJ1-1; D not certain. The CDR3 sequence is 14 residues long. The V gene's germline CDR1 is MNHNS and CDR2 SASEGT. V lost 2 bases and J 1 base, leaving 8 bases between the germline ends. The CDR3 nucleotides are TGTGCCAGCAGTGAACGAGCAAGGAACACTGAAGCTTTCTTT. Translating it yields CASSERARNTEAFF.

Note on this clone: The identical CDR3 is also encoded by other nucleotide sequences in the sample. This chain uses TRBV15 with TRBJ1-4, with 8 bases lining up with TRBD1. The CDR3 has 14 residues. The V gene's germline CDR1 is LNHNV and CDR2 YYDKDF (reference sequence). Trimming took 3 bases from V and 8 from J; bases not matched to a gene: 5. The CDR3 reads CATSRDRVGEKLFF. The CDR3 DNA follows: TGTGCCACCAGCAGGGACAGGGTTGGCGAAAAACTGTTTTTT.

The chain combines TRBV11-3 with TRBJ2-3; a weak D match, TRBD1 (5 bases). V gave up 6 bases and J gave up 6 bases, with 13 bases separating them. The CDR3 contains 13 residues. Germline assignment: CDR1 SGHNT and CDR2 YENEEA. CDR3 in amino acids: CASRGQDTDTQYF. CDR3 DNA: TGTGCCAGCAGGGGCCAGGACACGGATACGCAGTATTTT.